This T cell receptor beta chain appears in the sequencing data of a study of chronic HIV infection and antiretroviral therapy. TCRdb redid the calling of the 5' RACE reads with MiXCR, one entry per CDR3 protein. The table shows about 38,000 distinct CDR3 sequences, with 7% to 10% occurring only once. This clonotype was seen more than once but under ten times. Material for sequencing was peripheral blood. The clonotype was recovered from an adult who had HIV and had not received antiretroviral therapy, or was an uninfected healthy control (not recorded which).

The CDR3 here is CAISLGTGQETQYF. In DNA form, the CDR3 reads TGTGCCATCAGCCTCGGGACAGGGCAAGAGACCCAGTACTTC. This rearrangement joins TRBV10-3 to TRBJ2-5, with 9 bases aligning to TRBD1. V shed 6 bases and J 2 bases; nucleotides not matched to a gene: 4. Germline CDR1 is ENHRY and CDR2 is SYGVKD. The CDR3 is 14 amino acids.